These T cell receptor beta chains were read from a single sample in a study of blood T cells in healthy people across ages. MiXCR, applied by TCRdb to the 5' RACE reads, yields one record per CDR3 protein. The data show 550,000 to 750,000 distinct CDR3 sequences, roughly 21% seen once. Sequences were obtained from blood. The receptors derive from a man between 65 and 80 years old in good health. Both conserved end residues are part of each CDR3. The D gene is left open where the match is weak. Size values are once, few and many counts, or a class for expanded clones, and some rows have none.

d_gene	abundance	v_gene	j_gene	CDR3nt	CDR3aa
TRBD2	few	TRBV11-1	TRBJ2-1	TGTGCCAGCAGCTTCGCGGGACTAGCGGCCTACAATGAGCAGTTCTTC	CASSFAGLAAYNEQFF
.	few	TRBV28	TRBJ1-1	TGTGCCAGCAGTTTAATCCGGGGTCGTGGGAACACTGAAGCTTTCTTT	CASSLIRGRGNTEAFF
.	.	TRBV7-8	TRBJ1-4	TGTGCCAGCAGCTTAGAGGGTGGGGATGAAAAACTGTTTTTT	CASSLEGGDEKLFF
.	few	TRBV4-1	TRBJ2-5	TGCGCCGGCAGCCAAGTTTCCGGGCTTCAAGAGACCCAGTACTTC	CAGSQVSGLQETQYF
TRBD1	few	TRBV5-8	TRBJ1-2	TGTGCCAGCGTCGACAGGGGCTGGGGCTACACCTTC	CASVDRGWGYTF
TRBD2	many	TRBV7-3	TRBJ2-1	TGTGCCAGCAGTAAGACTAGCGGGAACTACAATGAGCAGTTCTTC	CASSKTSGNYNEQFF
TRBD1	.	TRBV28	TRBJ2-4	TGTGCCAGCAGTTTCTTGGACAGGGGCAAAAACATTCAGTACTTC	CASSFLDRGKNIQYF
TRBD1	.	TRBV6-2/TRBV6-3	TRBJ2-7	TGTGCCAGCAGTTACGCCCCCCCGGGACAGACCTACGAGCAGTACTTC	CASSYAPPGQTYEQYF
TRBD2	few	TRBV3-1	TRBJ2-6	TGTGCCAGCAGCCAAGATTTTTGGACTAGGGTTACCTCTGGGGCCAACGTCCTGACTTTC	CASSQDFWTRVTSGANVLTF
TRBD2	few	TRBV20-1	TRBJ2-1	TGCAGTGCCAGAGGTGGATGGGGAGGGTTGAATGAGCAGTTCTTC	CSARGGWGGLNEQFF
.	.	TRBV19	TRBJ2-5	TGTGCCAGTAGTATATCAAAAGGGCCGGAGACCCAGTACTTC	CASSISKGPETQYF
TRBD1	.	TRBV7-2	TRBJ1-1	TGTGCCAGCAGCTTGGAACAGGGGGCGCGCACTGAAGCTTTCTTT	CASSLEQGARTEAFF
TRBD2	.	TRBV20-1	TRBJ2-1	TGCAGTGCCCAGAGAGGCGGTAGCGGGACCCCGGCAAATGAGCAGTTCTTC	CSAQRGGSGTPANEQFF
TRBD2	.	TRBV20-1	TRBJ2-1	TGCAGTGCTCGGCGACTAGCAGAGGAGCAGTTCTTC	CSARRLAEEQFF
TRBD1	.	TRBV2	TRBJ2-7	TGTGCCAGCCAAAGGACAGGGGCCTACGAGCAGTACTTC	CASQRTGAYEQYF
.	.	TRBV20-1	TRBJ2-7	TGCAGTGCTAGAGATCGCAGGAGAATCTACGAGCAGTACTTC	CSARDRRRIYEQYF
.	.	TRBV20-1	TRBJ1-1	TGCAGTGCTAGAGAGGGAGGGGAAACTGAAGCTTTCTTT	CSAREGGETEAFF
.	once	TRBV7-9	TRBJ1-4	TGTGCCAGCGCCGCGCTGTACACAACTAATGAAAAACTGTTTTTT	CASAALYTTNEKLFF
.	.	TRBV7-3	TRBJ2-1	TGTGCCAGCAGCTTAAGTGTTAAAGATGAGCAGTTCTTC	CASSLSVKDEQFF
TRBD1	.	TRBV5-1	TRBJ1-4	TGCGCCAGCAGATTCGACAGGGCAGGGGAAAAACTGTTTTTT	CASRFDRAGEKLFF
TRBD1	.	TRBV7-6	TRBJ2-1	TGTGCCAGCAGCTTATCGGACAGGGGCCCCTACAATGAGCAGTTCTTC	CASSLSDRGPYNEQFF
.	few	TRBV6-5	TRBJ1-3	TGTGCCAGCAGTTACAGGGACGGTCCCTCTGGAAACACCATATATTTT	CASSYRDGPSGNTIYF
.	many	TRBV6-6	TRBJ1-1	TGTGCCAGCAGTTATCGGGGGGACACTGAAGCTTTCTTT	CASSYRGDTEAFF
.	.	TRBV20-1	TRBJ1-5	TGCAGTGCTAGAGGAAGTAGGGATGGTCAGCCCCAGCATTTT	CSARGSRDGQPQHF
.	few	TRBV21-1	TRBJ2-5	TGTGCCAGCTTCCGTGGGCGACAGCGGGAAAGGGGCGAAGAGACCCAGTACTTC	CASFRGRQRERGEETQYF
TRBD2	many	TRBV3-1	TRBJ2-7	TGTGCCAGCAGCCAAGATCAACCAGCGGGAGGATGGGAGCAGTACTTC	CASSQDQPAGGWEQYF
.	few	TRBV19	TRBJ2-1	TGTGCCAGTAGTATGATCTCTGCAGGGTCAAATGAGCAGTTCTTC	CASSMISAGSNEQFF
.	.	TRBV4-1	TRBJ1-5	TGCGCCAGCAGCCAAGGCGGGATCTCTCAGCCCCAGCATTTT	CASSQGGISQPQHF
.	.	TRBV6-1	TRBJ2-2	TGTGCCAGCAGTGAAGCCGCAGGGAGGAACACCGGGGAGCTGTTTTTT	CASSEAAGRNTGELFF
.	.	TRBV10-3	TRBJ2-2	TGTGCCATCAGTGAGTCGACCGCTGACGGGAGAGGAGAGCTGTTTTTT	CAISESTADGRGELFF
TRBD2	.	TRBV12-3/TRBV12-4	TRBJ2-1	TGTGCCAGCAGTTTCCTAGCGGCCTCCTACAATGAGCAGTTCTTC	CASSFLAASYNEQFF
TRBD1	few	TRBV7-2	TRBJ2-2	TGTGCCAGCAGCAGAAGAGGGACAGGGGGGACCGGGGAGCTGTTTTTT	CASSRRGTGGTGELFF
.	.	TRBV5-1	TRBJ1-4	TGCGCCAGCAGCGAGGCCGGAGGGGCAACTAATGAAAAACTGTTTTTT	CASSEAGGATNEKLFF
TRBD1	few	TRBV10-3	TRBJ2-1	TGTGCCACGAGGACAGGGAACTACAATGAGCAGTTCTTC	CATRTGNYNEQFF
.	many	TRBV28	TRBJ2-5	TGTGCCAGCAGTCCAAGGGCGGGATTCCAAGAGACCCAGTACTTC	CASSPRAGFQETQYF
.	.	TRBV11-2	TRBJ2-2	TGTGCCAGCAGCTTAGCGGACAGCTACACCGGGGAGCTGTTTTTT	CASSLADSYTGELFF
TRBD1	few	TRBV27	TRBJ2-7	TGTGCCAGCAGTTTAACAGGGACAGGGGGCCACGAGCAGTACTTC	CASSLTGTGGHEQYF
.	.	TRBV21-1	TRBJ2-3	TGTGCCAGCAGCAAAGAAAAGTTGGACAGCACAGATACGCAGTATTTT	CASSKEKLDSTDTQYF
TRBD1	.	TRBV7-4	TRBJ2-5	TGTGCCAGCAGCAACTCCGACAGGGGTCAGACCCAGTACTTC	CASSNSDRGQTQYF
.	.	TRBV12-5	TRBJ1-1	TGTGCTAGTGGTTTGGTATATTCAGGTGAAGCTTTCTTT	CASGLVYSGEAFF
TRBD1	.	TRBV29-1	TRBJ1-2	TGCAGCGTTGAATTCGGTGGACAGGGGCCCCTCTATGGCTACACCTTC	CSVEFGGQGPLYGYTF
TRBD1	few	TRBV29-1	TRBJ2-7	TGCAGCGTTGCTTCCCCTGGGGACAGGGGGCTATACTACGAGCAGTACTTC	CSVASPGDRGLYYEQYF
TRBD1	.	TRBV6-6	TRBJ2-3	TGTGCCAGCATTATCACAGGGGGAGATACGCAGTATTTT	CASIITGGDTQYF
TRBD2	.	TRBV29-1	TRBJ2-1	TGCAGCTCTGAAGGGGCGGGGGAGTACAATGAGCAGTTCTTC	CSSEGAGEYNEQFF
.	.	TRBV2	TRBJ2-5	TGTGCCAGCAGATCTCTGACAAACAATAAGTACTTC	CASRSLTNNKYF
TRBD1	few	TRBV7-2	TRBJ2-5	TGTGCCAGCAGCTTCGGACAGGGGAATGGAGAGACCCAGTACTTC	CASSFGQGNGETQYF
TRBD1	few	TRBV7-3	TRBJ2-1	TGTGCCAGCAGCGCCCTGCAGGGGGATGAGCAGTTCTTC	CASSALQGDEQFF
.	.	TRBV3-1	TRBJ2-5	TGTGCCAGCAGCCAAGATGGACAGCCCCAGTACTTC	CASSQDGQPQYF
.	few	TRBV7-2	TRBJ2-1	TGTGCCAGCAGCCCGAGTTACCTTCCCATACAGTTCTTC	CASSPSYLPIQFF
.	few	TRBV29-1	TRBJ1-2	TGCAGCGTTGGGGACCGAAGAAAGGGCGGCTACACCTTC	CSVGDRRKGGYTF
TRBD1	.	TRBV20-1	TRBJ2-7	TGCAGTGCTAGAGATAAGATGGGACAGGACCCCTACGAGCAGTACTTC	CSARDKMGQDPYEQYF
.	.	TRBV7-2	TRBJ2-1	TGTGCCAGCAGCTTAGGGCTAGGCGGGAATGGAGAGCAGTTCTTC	CASSLGLGGNGEQFF
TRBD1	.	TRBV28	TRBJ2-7	TGTGCCAGCAGTCTTCACCGGACAGGGGGCTACGAGCAGTACTTC	CASSLHRTGGYEQYF
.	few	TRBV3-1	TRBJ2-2	TGTGCCAGCAGCCCCCGGGGTAGCGGTACCGGGGAGCTGTTTTTT	CASSPRGSGTGELFF
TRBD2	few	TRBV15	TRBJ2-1	TGTGCCACCAGCAGAGCGGGAGGCTTCAATGAGCAGTTCTTC	CATSRAGGFNEQFF
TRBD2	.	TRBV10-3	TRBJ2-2	TGTGCCATCGAAGCGGGAGCCCCCACCGGGGAGCTGTTTTTT	CAIEAGAPTGELFF
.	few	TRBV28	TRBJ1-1	TGTGCCAGCAGTTTAGCCTGGGGGTCCCGCACTGAAGCTTTCTTT	CASSLAWGSRTEAFF
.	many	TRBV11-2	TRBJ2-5	TGTGCCAGCAAACCCACATCTAGCAGCCAGCGCCAAGAGACCCAGTACTTC	CASKPTSSSQRQETQYF
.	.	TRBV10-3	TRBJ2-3	TGTGCCATCAGAAGTAGTGATACGCAGTATTTT	CAIRSSDTQYF
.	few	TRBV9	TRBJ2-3	TGTGCCAGCAGCGTAGAGACTACGGGAGATACGCAGTATTTT	CASSVETTGDTQYF